This T cell receptor beta chain was observed in a study of T cell responses to AZD1222 COVID-19 vaccine. Study in general: Whether given at about 4 or about 12 weeks, second doses were pooled. Broader study findings: Repertoires were collected only later (after the peak T cell response had occurred). Spike-wide coverage was observed for vaccine-associated CD4 TCRs, with dominant responses at 160-218 and 743-854. Donors in the cohort were predominantly white British and more often female, and clonal diversity was possibly underestimated.

Germline V gene lookup returns CDR1 SGHKS and CDR2 YYEKEE (reference sequence). The CDR3 consists of 15 residues. With 4 bases removed from V and 3 bases from J, the gap between germline ends came to 17 bases. Sequencing was performed with immunoSEQ multiplex PCR; in TCRdb, only in-frame clones are kept and a portion is missing. The table has about 180,000 clones, roughly nine tenths seen once. Regarding this clone: Its antigen is unidentified.

The chain has TRBV5-5 and TRBJ2-7, with D perhaps matching TRBD1 (6 bases). The clonotype was recovered from an adult in good health. The sequencing used peripheral blood, collected on day 0 of AZD1222 vaccination. This chain's CDR3 is CASSRRDKHHYEQYF. CDR3 in DNA: TGTGCCAGCAGCCGCCGGGACAAACACCACTACGAGCAGTACTTC.